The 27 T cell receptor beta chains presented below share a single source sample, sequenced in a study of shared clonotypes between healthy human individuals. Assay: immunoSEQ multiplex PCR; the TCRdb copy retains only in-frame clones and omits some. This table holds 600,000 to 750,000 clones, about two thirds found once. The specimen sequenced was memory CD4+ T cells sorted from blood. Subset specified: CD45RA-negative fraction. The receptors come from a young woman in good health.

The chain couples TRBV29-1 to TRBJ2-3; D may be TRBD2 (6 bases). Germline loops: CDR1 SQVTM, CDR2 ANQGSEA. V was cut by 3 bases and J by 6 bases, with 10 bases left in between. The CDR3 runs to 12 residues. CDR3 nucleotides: TGCAGCGTTGATAGGAGGGAGGATACGCAGTATTTT. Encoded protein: CSVDRREDTQYF.

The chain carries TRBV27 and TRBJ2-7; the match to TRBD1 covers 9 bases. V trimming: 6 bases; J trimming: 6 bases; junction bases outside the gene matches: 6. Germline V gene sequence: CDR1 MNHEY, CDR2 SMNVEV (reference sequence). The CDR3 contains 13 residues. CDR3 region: CASRPGTGFEQYF. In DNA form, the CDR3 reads TGTGCCAGCAGACCCGGGACAGGGTTCGAGCAGTACTTC.

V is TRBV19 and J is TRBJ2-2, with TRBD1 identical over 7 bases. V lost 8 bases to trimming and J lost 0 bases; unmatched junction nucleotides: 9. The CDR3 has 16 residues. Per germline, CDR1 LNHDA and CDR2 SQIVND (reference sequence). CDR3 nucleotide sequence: TGTGCCAGTGAACCCAGGGGGTACGCGAACACCGGGGAGCTGTTTTTT. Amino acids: CASEPRGYANTGELFF.

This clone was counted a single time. The CDR3 here is CASTDRGLIGQPQHF. The CDR3 DNA follows: TGTGCCAGCACCGACAGGGGGCTAATAGGTCAGCCCCAGCATTTT. V gene TRBV27 combines with J gene TRBJ1-5; 10 nucleotides match TRBD1. Trimming cost V 7 bases and J 6 bases; bases outside gene matches: 9. CDR3 length equals 15 residues. Per the germline V gene, CDR1 is MNHEY and CDR2 is SMNVEV (reference sequence).

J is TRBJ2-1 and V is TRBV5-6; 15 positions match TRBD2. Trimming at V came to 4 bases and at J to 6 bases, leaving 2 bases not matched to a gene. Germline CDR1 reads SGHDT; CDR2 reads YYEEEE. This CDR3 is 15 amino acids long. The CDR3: CASSPGLAGGNEQFF. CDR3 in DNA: TGTGCCAGCAGCCCGGGACTAGCGGGAGGCAATGAGCAGTTCTTC.

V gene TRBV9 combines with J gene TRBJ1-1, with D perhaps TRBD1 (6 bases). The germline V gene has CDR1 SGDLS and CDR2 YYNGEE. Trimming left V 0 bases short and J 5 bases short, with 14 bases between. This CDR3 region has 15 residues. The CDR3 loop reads CASSVDYGTQTEAFF. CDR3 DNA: TGTGCCAGCAGCGTAGATTACGGGACACAGACTGAAGCTTTCTTT. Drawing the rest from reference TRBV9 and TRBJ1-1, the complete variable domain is DSGVTQTPKHLITATGQRVTLRCSPRSGDLSVYWYQQSLDQGLQFLIQYYNGEERAKGNILERFSAQQFPDLHSELNLSSLELGDSALYFCASSVDYGTQTEAFFGQGTRLTVV.

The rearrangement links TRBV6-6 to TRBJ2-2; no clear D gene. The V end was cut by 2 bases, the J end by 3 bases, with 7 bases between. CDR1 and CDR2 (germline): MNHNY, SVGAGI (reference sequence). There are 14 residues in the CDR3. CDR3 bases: TGTGCCAGCAGTTACACATTATACACCGGGGAGCTGTTTTTT. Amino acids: CASSYTLYTGELFF.

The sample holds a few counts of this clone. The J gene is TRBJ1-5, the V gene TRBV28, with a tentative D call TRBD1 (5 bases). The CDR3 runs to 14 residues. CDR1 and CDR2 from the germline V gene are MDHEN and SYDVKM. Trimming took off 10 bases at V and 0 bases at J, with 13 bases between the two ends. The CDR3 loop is CATYDSNSNQPQHF. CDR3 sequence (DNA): TGTGCCACCTACGACAGCAATAGCAATCAGCCCCAGCATTTT.

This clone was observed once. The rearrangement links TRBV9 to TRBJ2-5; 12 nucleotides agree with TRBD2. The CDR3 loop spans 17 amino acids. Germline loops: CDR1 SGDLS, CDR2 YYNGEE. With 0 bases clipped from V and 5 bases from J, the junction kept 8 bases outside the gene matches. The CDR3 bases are TGTGCCAGCAGCGTAGCCGTGACTAGCGGGAGTCGTGAGACCCAGTACTTC. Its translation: CASSVAVTSGSRETQYF.

CDR3 region: CASSRSTGGNEKLFF. CDR3 coding DNA: TGTGCCAGCTCCCGTTCGACAGGGGGTAATGAAAAACTGTTTTTT. The genes are TRBV18 and TRBJ1-4; TRBD1 matches at 9 bases. The CDR3 sequence is 15 residues long. Trimming took 6 bases from V and 4 from J; bases not matched to a gene: 6. Germline-derived CDR1 and CDR2 are KGHSH and LQKENI.

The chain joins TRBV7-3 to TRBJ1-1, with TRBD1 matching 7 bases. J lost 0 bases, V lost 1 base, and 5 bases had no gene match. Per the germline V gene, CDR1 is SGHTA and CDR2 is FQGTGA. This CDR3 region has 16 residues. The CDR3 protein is CASSLSSGGMNTEAFF. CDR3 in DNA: TGTGCCAGCAGCTTAAGTTCAGGGGGAATGAACACTGAAGCTTTCTTT. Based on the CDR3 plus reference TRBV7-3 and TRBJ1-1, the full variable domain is GAGVSQTPSNKVTEKGKYVELRCDPISGHTALYWYRQSLGQGPEFLIYFQGTGAADDSGLPNDRFFAVRPEGSVSTLKIQRTERGDSAVYLCASSLSSGGMNTEAFFGQGTRLTVV.

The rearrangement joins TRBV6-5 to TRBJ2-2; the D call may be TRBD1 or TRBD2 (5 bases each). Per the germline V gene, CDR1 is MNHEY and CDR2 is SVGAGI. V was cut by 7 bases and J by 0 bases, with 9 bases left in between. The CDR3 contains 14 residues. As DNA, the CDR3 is TGTGCCAGCACGAGGGACGCGAACACCGGGGAGCTGTTTTTT. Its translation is CASTRDANTGELFF.

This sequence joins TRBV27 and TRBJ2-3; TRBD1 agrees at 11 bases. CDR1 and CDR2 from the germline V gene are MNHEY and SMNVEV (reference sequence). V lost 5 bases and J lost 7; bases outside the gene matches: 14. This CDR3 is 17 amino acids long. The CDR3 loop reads CASSPLDRGRISYTQYF. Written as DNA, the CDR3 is TGTGCCAGCAGTCCTCTGGACAGGGGGCGTATTAGTTATACGCAGTATTTT.

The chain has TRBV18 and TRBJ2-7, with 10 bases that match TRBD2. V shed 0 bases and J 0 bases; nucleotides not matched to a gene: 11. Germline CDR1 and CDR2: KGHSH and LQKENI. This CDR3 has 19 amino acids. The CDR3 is CASSPPSGGLAVPSYEQYF. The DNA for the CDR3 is TGTGCCAGCTCACCACCGTCGGGAGGACTAGCGGTACCCTCCTACGAGCAGTACTTC.

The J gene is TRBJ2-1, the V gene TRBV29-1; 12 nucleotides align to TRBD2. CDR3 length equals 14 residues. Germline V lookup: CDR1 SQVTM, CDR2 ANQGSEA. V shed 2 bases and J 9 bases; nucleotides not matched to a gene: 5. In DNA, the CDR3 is TGCAGCGTTGAACTAGCGGGAGGGCCTGGTGAGCAGTTCTTC. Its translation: CSVELAGGPGEQFF.

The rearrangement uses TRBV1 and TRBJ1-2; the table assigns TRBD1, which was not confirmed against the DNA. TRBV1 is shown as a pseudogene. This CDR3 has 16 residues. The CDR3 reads CTSRFQGVRKTYGYTF. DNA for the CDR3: TGCACCAGCAGGTTCCAGGGTGTGCGAAAGACCTATGGCTACACCTTC.

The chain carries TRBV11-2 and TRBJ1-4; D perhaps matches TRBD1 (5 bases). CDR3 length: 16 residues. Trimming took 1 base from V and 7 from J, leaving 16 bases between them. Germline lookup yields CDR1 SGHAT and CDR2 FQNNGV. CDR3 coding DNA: TGTGCCAGCAGCTTAGGTCCGGCAGGGATGGGTGAAAAACTGTTTTTT. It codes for CASSLGPAGMGEKLFF.

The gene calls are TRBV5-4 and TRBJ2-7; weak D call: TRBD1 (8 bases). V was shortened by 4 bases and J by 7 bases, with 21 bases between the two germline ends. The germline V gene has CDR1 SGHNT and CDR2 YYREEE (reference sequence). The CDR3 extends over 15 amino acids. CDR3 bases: TGTGCCAGCAGCCGGGGGGCGGACAGGGCTGAGGAGCAGTACTTC. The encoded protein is CASSRGADRAEEQYF.

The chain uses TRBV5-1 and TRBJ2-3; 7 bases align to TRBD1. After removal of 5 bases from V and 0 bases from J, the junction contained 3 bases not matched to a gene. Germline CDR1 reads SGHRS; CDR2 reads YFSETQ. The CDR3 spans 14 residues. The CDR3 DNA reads TGCGCCAGCAGGAAGACAGGGAGCACAGATACGCAGTATTTT. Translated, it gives CASRKTGSTDTQYF.

Written as DNA, the CDR3 is TGTGCCAGCAGCAAAGAAGTGGAGGCTAGCGGGAAAAATCCCTCCGAGCAGTACTTC. Translation: CASSKEVEASGKNPSEQYF. The rearrangement links TRBV21-1 to TRBJ2-7; TRBD2 is the table's D call, not checked against the DNA. TRBV21-1 is a recognized pseudogene. The CDR3 is made up of 19 amino acids.

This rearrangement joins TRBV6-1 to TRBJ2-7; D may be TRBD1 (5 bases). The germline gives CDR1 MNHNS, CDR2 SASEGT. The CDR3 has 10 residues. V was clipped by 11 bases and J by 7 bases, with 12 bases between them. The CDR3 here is CAAARGEQYF. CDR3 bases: TGTGCCGCGGCAAGGGGTGAGCAGTACTTC.

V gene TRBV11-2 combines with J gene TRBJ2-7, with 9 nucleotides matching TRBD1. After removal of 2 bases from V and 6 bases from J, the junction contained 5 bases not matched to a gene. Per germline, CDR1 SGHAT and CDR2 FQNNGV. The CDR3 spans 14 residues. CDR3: CASSLYGTGREQYF. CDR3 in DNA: TGTGCCAGCAGCTTATACGGGACAGGGCGCGAGCAGTACTTC.

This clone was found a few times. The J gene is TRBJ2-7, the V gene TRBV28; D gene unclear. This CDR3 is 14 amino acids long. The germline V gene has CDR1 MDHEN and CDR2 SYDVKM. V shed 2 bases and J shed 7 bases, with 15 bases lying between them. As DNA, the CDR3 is TGTGCCAGCAGTTTAGTGATGAACTTCGGTGAGCAGTACTTC. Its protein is CASSLVMNFGEQYF.

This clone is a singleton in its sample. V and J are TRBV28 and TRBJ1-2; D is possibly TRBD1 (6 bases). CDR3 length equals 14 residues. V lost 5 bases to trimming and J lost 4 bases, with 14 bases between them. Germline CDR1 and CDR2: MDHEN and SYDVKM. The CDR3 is CASSLGAGVYGYTF. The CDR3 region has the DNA TGTGCCAGCAGTCTCGGAGCAGGGGTCTATGGCTACACCTTC.

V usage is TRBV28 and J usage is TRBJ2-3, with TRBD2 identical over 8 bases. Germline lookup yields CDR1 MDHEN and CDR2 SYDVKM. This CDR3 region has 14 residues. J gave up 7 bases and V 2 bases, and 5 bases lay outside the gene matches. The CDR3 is CASSLVGGGYTQYF. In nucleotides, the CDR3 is TGTGCCAGCAGTTTAGTTGGCGGGGGGTATACGCAGTATTTT.

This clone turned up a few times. CDR3 sequence reads: CASSDQGLSYNEQFF. The CDR3 DNA reads as TGTGCCAGCAGTGATCAGGGACTCTCCTACAATGAGCAGTTCTTC. The J gene is TRBJ2-1, the V gene TRBV25-1, with D possibly TRBD2 on 6 matching bases. Trimming shortened V by 3 bases and J by 0 bases, and 9 bases separated the two germline ends. The CDR3 is made up of 15 amino acids. Germline loops: CDR1 MGHDK, CDR2 SYGVNS.

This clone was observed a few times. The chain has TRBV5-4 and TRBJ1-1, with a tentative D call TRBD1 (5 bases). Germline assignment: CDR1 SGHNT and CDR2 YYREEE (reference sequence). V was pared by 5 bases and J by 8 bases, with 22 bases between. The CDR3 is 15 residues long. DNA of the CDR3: TGTGCCAGCAGGTTAAATGTAGGACAAACACAGGAAGCTTTCTTT. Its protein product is CASRLNVGQTQEAFF. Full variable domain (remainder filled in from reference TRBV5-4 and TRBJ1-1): ETGVTQSPTHLIKTRGQQVTLRCSSQSGHNTVSWYQQALGQGPQFIFQYYREEENGRGNFPPRFSGLQFPNYSSELNVNALELDDSALYLCASRLNVGQTQEAFFGQGTRLTVV.